Included here is one TCR beta chain sequence, with context. There are a few counts of this clonotype. The clone's antigen remains unknown. No base-level quality is on record; no much larger clone is a single base apart. The treatment or condition label for this specimen denotes: live attenuated yellow fever vaccine strain. Two biological replicates of bulk PBMCs were collected at each blood-draw timepoint. A standard Ficoll-Paque protocol was used to isolate PBMCs from peripheral blood. TriZol was used to extract RNA from bulk PBMCs, from CD4 and CD8 fractions, and from dextramer-positive and dextramer-negative fractions. The data were obtained in a study of T cells after yellow fever vaccination (dated by TCRdb to between 2018 and 2021). Looking at the study overall: The SMART-Seq v4 Ultra Low Input RNA kit was used to prepare libraries from fractions with low cell numbers. To follow T-cell clones before and after both primary and booster YFV17D yellow fever vaccination, bulk TCR alpha and beta repertoires underwent longitudinal sequencing. Bulk PBMC replicates and cell subsets were isolated from blood drawn at multiple timepoints before and after both primary and secondary immunization. The cohort comprised two healthy male donors, one aged 18 to 29 and one aged 30 to 40 years.

TCR cDNA was synthesized by 5'RACE template switching, through which a universal primer site and unique molecular identifiers were introduced. Priming for cDNA synthesis came from both the TCR alpha and TCR beta constant segments. Library amplification involved two PCR steps, and the second step added sample barcodes and sequencing adapters. Sequencing of libraries was performed on Illumina HiSeq 2500 (2x100 bp) or NovaSeq (2x150 bp). On the authors' methods: Demultiplexing of reads and collapsing into UMI consensus sequences were performed with MIGEC, and V(D)J alignment was carried out with MiXCR. Clonotypes responding to the vaccine were identified with edgeR on replicate PBMC samples, with the criteria of FDR below 0.01 and a log2 fold change above 5 up to day 15. Each bulk clonotype was labeled CD4 or CD8 based on which sequenced repertoire, CD4 or CD8, contained the clonotype at higher abundance. TCRdb itself trimmed the public reads at Q25 with fastp, ran MiXCR and retained productive beta chains. One record per CDR3 amino acid sequence lists the most common genes and DNA. These V and J calls originate from TCRdb's pipeline instead of the authors' own analysis. The sample table lists 360,000 or so distinct CDR3 sequences, about 9.9% of them with a count of one. Of the sample, around 20% is held by the ten largest clones.

The V end loses 0 bases and the J end loses 0 bases, and a stretch of 17 bases separates them. From a lookup of the germline V gene, CDR1 and CDR2 are MGHRA and YSYEKL. Inclusive of the bounding cysteine and phenylalanine, the CDR3 is 18 residues long. Just the 54-base CDR3 DNA is kept, in frame starting at base 1. Broad study findings and their caveats: A small fraction of clonotypes showed up in both the CD4 and CD8 compartments, probably as a result of convergent recombination. The secondary T-cell response was weaker than the primary response but faster, peaking on day 5 instead of day 15. Because abundant contaminating clonotypes from the bulk population could be contained in FACS-sorted repertoires, computational filtering was required. The study included only two donors, which limits how far the findings can be generalized. After the booster, most of the clones that had expanded following primary vaccination were detected again (almost 98% of CD4 and more than 85% of CD8), which suggests that memory was broadly maintained.

The sample was PBMCs, taken on the day of the first yellow fever vaccination. The sequence is built from TRBV4-1 and TRBJ1-2, with TRBD1 perhaps the D gene, on 5 matching bases. This sequence originates from a man aged 18 to 30 who received the YFV17D yellow fever vaccine. The CDR3 here reads CASSQDPRQYTTNYGYTF. At the DNA level, the sequence is TGCGCCAGCAGCCAAGACCCCCGACAGTACACTACTAACTATGGCTACACCTTC.